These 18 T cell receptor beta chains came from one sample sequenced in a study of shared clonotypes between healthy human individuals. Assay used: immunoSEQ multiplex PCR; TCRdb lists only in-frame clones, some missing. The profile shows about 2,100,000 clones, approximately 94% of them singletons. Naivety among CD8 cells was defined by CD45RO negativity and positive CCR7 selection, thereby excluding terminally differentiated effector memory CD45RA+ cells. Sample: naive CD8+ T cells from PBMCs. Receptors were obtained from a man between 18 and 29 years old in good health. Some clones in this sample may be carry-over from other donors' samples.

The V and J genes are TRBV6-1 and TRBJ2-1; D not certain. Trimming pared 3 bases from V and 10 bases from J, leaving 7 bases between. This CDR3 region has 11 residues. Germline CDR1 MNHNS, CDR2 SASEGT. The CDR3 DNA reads TGTGCCAGCAGTGAGGCTATCGAGCAGTTCTTC. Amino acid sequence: CASSEAIEQFF.

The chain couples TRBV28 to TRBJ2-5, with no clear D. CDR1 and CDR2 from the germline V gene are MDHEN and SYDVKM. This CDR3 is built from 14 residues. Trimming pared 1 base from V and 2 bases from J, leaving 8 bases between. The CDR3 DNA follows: TGTGCCAGCAGTTTATTGACACGACAAGAGACCCAGTACTTC. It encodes CASSLLTRQETQYF.

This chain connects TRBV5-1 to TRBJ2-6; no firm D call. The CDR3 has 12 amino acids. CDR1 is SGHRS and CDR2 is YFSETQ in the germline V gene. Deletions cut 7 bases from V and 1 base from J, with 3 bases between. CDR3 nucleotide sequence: TGCGCCAGCCGATCTGGGGCCAACGTCCTGACTTTC. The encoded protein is CASRSGANVLTF.

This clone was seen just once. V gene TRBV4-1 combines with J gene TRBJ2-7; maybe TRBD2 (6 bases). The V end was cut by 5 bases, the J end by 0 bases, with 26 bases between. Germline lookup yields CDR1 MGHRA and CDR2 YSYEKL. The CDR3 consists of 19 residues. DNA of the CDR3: TGCGCCAGCAGCTATAGGCTAGCGAATTCAGGAGTTGGCTCCTACGAGCAGTACTTC. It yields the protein CASSYRLANSGVGSYEQYF.

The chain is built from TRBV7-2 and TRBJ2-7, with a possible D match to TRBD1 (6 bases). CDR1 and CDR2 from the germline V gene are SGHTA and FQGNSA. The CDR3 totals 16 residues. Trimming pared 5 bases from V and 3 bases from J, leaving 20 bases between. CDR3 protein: CASSPGAGTGIYEQYF. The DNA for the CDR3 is TGTGCCAGCAGCCCAGGGGCAGGAACAGGAATCTACGAGCAGTACTTC.

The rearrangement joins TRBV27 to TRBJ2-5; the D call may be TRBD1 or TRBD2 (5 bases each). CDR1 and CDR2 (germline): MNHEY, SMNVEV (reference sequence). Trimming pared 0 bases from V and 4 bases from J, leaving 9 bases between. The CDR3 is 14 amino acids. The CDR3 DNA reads TGTGCCAGCAGTTTATCGATGAGGGGAGAGACCCAGTACTTC. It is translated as CASSLSMRGETQYF.

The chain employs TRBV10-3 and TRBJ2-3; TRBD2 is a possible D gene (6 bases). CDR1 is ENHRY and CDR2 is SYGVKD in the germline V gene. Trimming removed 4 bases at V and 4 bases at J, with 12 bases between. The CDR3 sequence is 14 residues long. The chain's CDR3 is CAISAREEPDTQYF. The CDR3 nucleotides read TGTGCCATCAGTGCCAGGGAGGAGCCAGATACGCAGTATTTT.

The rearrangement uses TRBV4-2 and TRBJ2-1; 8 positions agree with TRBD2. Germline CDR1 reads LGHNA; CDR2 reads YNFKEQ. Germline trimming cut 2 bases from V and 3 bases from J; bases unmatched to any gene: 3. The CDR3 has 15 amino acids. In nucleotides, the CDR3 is TGTGCCAGCAGCCAACTAGCGGGTATCTACAATGAGCAGTTCTTC. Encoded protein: CASSQLAGIYNEQFF.

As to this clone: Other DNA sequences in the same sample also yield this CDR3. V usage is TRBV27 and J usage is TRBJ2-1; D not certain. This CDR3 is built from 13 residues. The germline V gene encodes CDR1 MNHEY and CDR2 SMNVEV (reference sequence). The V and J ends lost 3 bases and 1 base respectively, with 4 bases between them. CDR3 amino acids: CASSFGSYNEQFF. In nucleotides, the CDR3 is TGTGCCAGCAGTTTTGGATCCTACAATGAGCAGTTCTTC.

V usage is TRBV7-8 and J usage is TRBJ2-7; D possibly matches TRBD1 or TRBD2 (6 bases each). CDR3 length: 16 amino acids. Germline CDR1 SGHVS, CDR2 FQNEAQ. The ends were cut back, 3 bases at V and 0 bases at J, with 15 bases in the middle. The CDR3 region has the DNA TGTGCCAGCAGCTTCCCGGGGGCGACCCTCTCCTACGAGCAGTACTTC. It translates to CASSFPGATLSYEQYF.

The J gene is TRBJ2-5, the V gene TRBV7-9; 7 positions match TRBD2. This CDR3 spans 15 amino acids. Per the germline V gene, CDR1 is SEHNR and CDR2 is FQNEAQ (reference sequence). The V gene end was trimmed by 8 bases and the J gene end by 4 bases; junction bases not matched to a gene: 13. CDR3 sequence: CASGGERAALETQYF. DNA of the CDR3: TGTGCCAGCGGGGGGGAGCGGGCCGCCCTAGAGACCCAGTACTTC.

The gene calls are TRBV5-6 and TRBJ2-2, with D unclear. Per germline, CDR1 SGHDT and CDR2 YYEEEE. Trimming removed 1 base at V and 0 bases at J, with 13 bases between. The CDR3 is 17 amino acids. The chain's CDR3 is CASSLSVLTANTGELFF. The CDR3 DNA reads TGTGCCAGCAGCTTGTCTGTACTTACCGCGAACACCGGGGAGCTGTTTTTT.

The CDR3 DNA is TGTGCCAGCAGCCCGCTCGGGAACTCCTACAATGAGCAGTTCTTC. Translating gives CASSPLGNSYNEQFF. This chain uses TRBV5-6 with TRBJ2-1; maybe TRBD2 (5 bases). Germline assignment: CDR1 SGHDT and CDR2 YYEEEE. The CDR3 length is 15 residues. Trimming removed 4 bases at V and 0 bases at J, with 11 bases between.

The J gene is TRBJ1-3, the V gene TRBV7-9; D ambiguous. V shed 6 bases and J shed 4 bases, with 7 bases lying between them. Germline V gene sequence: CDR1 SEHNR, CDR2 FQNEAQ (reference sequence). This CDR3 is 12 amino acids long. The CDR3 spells CASRDAGNTIYF. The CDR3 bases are TGTGCCAGCAGAGACGCCGGAAACACCATATATTTT.

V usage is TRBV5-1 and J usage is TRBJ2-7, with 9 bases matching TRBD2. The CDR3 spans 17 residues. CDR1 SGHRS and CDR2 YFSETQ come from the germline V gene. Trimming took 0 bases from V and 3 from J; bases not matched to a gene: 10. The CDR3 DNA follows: TGCGCCAGCAGCTTGGCCTCTGCTAGCGGGATCCACTACGAGCAGTACTTC. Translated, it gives CASSLASASGIHYEQYF. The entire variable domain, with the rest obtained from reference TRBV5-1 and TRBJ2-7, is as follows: KAGVTQTPRYLIKTRGQQVTLSCSPISGHRSVSWYQQTPGQGLQFLFEYFSETQRNKGNFPGRFSGRQFSNSRSEMNVSTLELGDSALYLCASSLASASGIHYEQYFGPGTRLTVT.

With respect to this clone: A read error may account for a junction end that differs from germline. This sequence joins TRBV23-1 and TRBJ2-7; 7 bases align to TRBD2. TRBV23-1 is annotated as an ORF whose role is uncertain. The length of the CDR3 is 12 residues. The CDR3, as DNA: TGCGCCAGCAGTCAAGATGGACCGCTAGCGGCCTTC. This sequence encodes CASSQDGPLAAF.

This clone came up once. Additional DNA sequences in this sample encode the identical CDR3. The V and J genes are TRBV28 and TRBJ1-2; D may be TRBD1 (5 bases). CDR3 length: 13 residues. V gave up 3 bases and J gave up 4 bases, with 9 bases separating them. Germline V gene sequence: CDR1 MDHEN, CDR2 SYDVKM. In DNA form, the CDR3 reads TGTGCCAGCAGTTTCGGTACAGGCTATGGCTACACCTTC. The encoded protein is CASSFGTGYGYTF.

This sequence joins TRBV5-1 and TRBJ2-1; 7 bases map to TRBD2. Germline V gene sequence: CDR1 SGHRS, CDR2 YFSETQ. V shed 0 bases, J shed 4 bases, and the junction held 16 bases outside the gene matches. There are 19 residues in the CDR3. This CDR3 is CASSLVPSESGVGYNEQFF. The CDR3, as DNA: TGCGCCAGCAGCTTGGTACCCTCTGAGAGCGGGGTCGGGTACAATGAGCAGTTCTTC.